The clone carrying this T cell receptor (beta chain) has only one observation. The table came from immunoSEQ multiplex PCR; TCRdb's copy has only in-frame clones and leaves some out. In the table there are 100,000 to 120,000 clones, 85% of which are singletons. The CDR3 has 12 residues. This specimen belongs to a study of blood T cell repertoires in COVID-19. This rearrangement joins TRBV21-1 to TRBJ1-6; TRBD1 reflects the table's D call only, with no check against the DNA. TRBV21-1 is reported as a pseudogene. The clonotype originates from a human donor in a cohort sampled during active COVID-19. The sequencing input was peripheral blood. DNA of the CDR3: TGTGCTACCCAGTCAGGGTTTCCCCCCCTCCACTTT. It encodes CATQSGFPPLHF.